This T cell receptor beta chain derives from a study of T cells after yellow fever vaccination. Study results and limitations: Contamination by abundant bulk-population clonotypes could be present in FACS-sorted repertoires. Although most clonotypes did not, a small share appeared in both CD4 and CD8 compartments.

The table lists this clonotype with a few counts. Its specificity is not known. TCRdb independently ran MiXCR on the 5' RACE reads; one entry per CDR3 protein. The profile shows fewer than 500,000 distinct CDR3 sequences, about 17% of them singletons. Looked up from germline, CDR1 is MDHEN and CDR2 is SYDVKM. The CDR3 contains 14 residues. V shed 8 bases and J shed 0 bases, with 11 bases lying between them. The TCR was taken from a young man who received the YFV17D yellow fever vaccine. The V gene is TRBV28, the J gene TRBJ2-4, with D unresolved. The source material was PBMCs, sampled before the yellow fever booster vaccination. The CDR3 DNA sequence: TGTGCCAGCGGTGCTCCGGGAGCCAAAAACATTCAGTACTTC. Encoded protein: CASGAPGAKNIQYF.